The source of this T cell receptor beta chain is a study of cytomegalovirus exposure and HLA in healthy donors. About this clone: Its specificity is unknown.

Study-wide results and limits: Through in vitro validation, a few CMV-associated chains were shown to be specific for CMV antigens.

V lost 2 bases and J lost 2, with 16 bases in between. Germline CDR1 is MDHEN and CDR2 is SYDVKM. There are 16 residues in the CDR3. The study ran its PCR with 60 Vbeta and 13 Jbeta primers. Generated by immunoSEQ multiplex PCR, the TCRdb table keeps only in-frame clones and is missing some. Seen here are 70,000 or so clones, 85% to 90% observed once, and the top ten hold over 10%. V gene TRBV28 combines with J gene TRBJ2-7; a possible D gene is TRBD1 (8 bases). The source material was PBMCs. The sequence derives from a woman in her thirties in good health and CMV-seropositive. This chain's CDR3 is CASSLTGTGGAYEQYF. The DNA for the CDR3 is TGTGCCAGCAGTTTAACGGGCACAGGGGGGGCCTACGAGCAGTACTTC.